This T cell receptor beta chain is from a study of molecular identifiers for immune sequencing clone quantification. Study-wide findings and caveats: The study found clones above 20 RNA copies held over 98% of effector molecules and under 1% in naive cells. Jurkat TCR RNA spiked in from one cell (amid some 1 million naive cells) was reportedly detectable. Shared barcodes on identical TCR molecules could underestimate the sizes of highly expanded clones.

Naive CD8 T cells were FACS-sorted by CD8+CD4-CCR7+CD45RA+ markers. Comments on this clonotype: As yet, its antigen is unknown.

In TCRdb, the PCR reads were re-called with MiXCR into one record per CDR3 protein. The sample carries roughly 300,000 distinct CDR3 sequences, about a quarter recorded once. The sequenced sample consisted of naive CD8+ T cells from blood, with Jurkat cell RNA spiked in. The subset here: FACS-sorted CD8+CD4-CCR7+CD45RA+ naive T cells. This receptor was obtained from a human donor in good health. Some libraries in this study had Jurkat cell RNA spiked in.

CDR3 loop: CASSSSFASGPYEQYF. The CDR3 region has the DNA TGTGCCAGCAGCTCCAGCTTTGCTAGCGGGCCGTACGAGCAGTACTTC. The chain links TRBV7-8 to TRBJ2-7, with 8 bases identical to TRBD2. The ends lost 4 bases at V and 4 bases at J; junction bases unmatched: 12. The CDR3 totals 16 residues. Germline CDR1 SGHVS, CDR2 FQNEAQ.